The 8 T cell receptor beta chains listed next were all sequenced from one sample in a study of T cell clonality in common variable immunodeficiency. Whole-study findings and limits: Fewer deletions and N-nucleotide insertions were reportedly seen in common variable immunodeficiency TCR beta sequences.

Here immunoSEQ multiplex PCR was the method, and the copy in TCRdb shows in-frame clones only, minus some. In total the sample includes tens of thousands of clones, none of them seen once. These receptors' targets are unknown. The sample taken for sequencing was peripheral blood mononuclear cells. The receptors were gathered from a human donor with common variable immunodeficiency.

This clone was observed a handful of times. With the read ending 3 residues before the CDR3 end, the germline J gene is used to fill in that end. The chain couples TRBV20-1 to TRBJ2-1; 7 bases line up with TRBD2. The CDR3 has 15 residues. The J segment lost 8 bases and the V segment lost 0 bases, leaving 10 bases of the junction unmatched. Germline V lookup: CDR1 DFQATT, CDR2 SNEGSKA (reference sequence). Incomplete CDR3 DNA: TGCAGTGCTAGAGATATCGGGGGGTTTAGCGATGAG. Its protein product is CSARDIGGFSDE. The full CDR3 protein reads CSARDIGGFSDEQFF.

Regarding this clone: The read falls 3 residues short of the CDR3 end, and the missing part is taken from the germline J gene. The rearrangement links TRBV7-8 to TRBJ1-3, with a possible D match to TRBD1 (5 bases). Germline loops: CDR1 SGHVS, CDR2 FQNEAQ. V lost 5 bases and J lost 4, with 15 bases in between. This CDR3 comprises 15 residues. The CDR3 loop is CASSPSRVGGNTIYF. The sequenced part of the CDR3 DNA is TGTGCCAGCAGCCCCAGCAGGGTGGGAGGAAACACC.

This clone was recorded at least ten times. Incomplete CDR3 DNA: TGCAGTGCTAGTCGTCGCGGGAGAGGGAACATT. It specifies CSASRRGRGNI. The entire CDR3 protein reads CSASRRGRGNIQYF. The V call is TRBV20-1, the J call TRBJ2-4, with TRBD2 identical over 7 bases. Read data end 3 residues before the CDR3 end; the end is taken from the germline J gene. In germline, CDR1 is DFQATT, CDR2 SNEGSKA (reference sequence). The CDR3 consists of 14 residues. Germline trimming cut 3 bases from V and 7 bases from J; bases unmatched to any gene: 9.

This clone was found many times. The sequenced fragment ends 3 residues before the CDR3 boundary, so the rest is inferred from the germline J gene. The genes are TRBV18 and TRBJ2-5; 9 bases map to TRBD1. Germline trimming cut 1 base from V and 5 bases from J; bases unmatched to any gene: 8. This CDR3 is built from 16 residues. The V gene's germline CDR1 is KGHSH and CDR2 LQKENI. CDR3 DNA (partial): TGTGCCAGCTCACCACTGGGACAGGGCCTACGCGAGACC. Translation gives CASSPLGQGLRET. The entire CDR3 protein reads CASSPLGQGLRETQYF.

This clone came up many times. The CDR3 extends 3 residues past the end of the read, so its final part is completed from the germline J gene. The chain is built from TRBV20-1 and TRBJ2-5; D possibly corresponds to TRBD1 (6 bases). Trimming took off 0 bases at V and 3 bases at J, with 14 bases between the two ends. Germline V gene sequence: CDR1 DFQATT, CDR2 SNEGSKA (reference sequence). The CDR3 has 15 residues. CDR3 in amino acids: CSAREIGQRKETQYF. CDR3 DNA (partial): TGCAGTGCTAGAGAAATTGGACAGAGAAAAGAGACC.

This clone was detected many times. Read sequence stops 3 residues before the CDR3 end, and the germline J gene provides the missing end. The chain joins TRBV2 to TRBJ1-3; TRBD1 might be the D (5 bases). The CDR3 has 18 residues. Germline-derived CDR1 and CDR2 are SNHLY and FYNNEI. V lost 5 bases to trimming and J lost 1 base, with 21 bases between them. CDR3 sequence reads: CASSSREGAWESGNTIYF. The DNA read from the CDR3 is TGTGCCAGCAGTTCCAGGGAGGGTGCGTGGGAGTCTGGAAACACC.

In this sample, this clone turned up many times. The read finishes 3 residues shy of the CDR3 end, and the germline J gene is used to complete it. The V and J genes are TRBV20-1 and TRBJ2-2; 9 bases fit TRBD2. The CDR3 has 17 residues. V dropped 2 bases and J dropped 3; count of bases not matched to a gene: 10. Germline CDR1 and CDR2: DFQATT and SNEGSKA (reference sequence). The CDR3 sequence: CSARHASGRSYTGELFF. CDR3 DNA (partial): TGCAGTGCTAGACACGCGAGCGGGAGGTCGTACACCGGGGAG.

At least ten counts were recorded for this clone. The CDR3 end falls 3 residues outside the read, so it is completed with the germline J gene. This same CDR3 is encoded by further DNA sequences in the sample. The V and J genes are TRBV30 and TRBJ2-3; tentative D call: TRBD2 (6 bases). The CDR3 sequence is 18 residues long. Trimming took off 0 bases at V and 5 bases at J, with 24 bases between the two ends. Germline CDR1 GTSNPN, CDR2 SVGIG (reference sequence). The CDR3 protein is CAWSVGRGRFATGDTQYF. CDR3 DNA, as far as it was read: TGTGCCTGGAGTGTAGGGCGGGGAAGGTTCGCTACAGGAGATACG.